Here is one T cell receptor (beta chain) with its context. What this receptor recognizes is not known. Nothing much larger sits one base from this clone, and base qualities are not available. The cohort comprised around 700 healthy bone marrow donors. At the time of sampling, all cohort members were nominally healthy, though unrecorded immune exposures were likely present. The donor was CMV seronegative and was included in the group of over 300 seronegative cohort members. A peripheral blood sample was collected from each donor, and TCR beta sequencing was performed on peripheral blood mononuclear cells. Genomic DNA extraction from the blood cell samples was performed with the Qiagen DNeasy Blood Extraction Kit. The germline V end is reduced by 7 bases and the J end by 2 bases; junction bases left unmatched: 5. Counted from cysteine to phenylalanine, this CDR3 has 14 amino acids. Only the CDR3 part of the read is kept: 42 bases, read in frame from the first base. Per the germline V gene (reference sequence), MNHNY is the CDR1 and SVGAGI is the CDR2.

The data were taken from a study of cytomegalovirus exposure and HLA in healthy donors (TCRdb year 2017). Context from the whole study: According to an earlier analysis of a few hundred of the donors, 150 million to 200 million T cells yielded roughly 100 million unique TCR beta sequences and about 300 Gb of sequence data. The study used immunosequencing to profile the T cell repertoires of approximately 690 subjects and linked those repertoires to cytomegalovirus serostatus. Typing coverage varied by locus: 629-630 donors for A, B, C, DRB1 and DQB1; approximately 560 for DQA1; approximately 570 for DPA1; roughly 470 for DPB1. Donor age, sex, ethnicity and CMV serostatus were compiled together with the repertoire data. The study combined high-throughput TCR immunosequencing, statistical association of individual TCRs with disease status, and machine learning to predict cytomegalovirus infection status. In the later analysis, no new phenotypic data were used to find candidate immune exposures; instead, reliance was placed on TCR beta sequences and their occurrence across donors. All discovery cohort repertoires had been generated using a single sequencing platform. An early release covering more than 500 HLA-typed donors comprised about 300 gigabases of sequencing data and about 90 million unique TCR sequences. In a later genetic analysis, genome-wide SNP genotypes for about three fifths of the roughly 670 donors were used, and that subset was treated as a discovery cohort. Class I and class II HLA loci were covered by the typing at four-digit resolution. A separate validation cohort of approximately 120 different subjects was used in addition to the roughly 720-subject first cohort. Roughly 5 DR-DQ haplotypes were handled as single units for association and clustering, since linkage in the cohort was strong. In a later analysis, previously published TCR beta repertoires from roughly 710 donors were re-analyzed and high-resolution HLA genotyping was added so that TCR occurrence patterns could be studied. The study aimed to test whether cataloging public T cell receptors could reveal signatures of past pathogen exposure. Across about 380 genotyped donors of the cohort, an average of approximately 220,000 unique TCR beta nucleotide sequences per donor were sequenced, and roughly a sixth of those sequences were non-productive. An earlier analysis of nearly 600 of the donors applied high-throughput TCR beta sequencing to assess whether each TCR beta V gene segment acted as functional or pseudogenic. Of the approximately 400 genotyped donors, around 81% fell in the genetic ancestry cluster associated with self-reported Caucasian donors. The full study reports these points: Assigning TCR associations to individual alleles was difficult when HLA alleles, especially DR and DQ, strongly co-occurred. In the study, 150 to 200 TCR beta chains were listed as associated with cytomegalovirus. The authors suggested that the approach could potentially be generalized to other disease states and immunological phenotypes. In a later genetic analysis, fewer N-insertions in productive TCRs were reported among donors in an Asian-associated ancestry cluster than the 666-donor mean. Cytomegalovirus status was reported to be diagnosed by the classifier with high specificity and sensitivity in both the original and validation cohorts. An association between a missense DCLRE1C variant and V-gene and J-gene trimming of TCR beta chains was found in a later genetic analysis and replicated in an independent cohort. Because counts were too low, roughly 16 rarely observed V segments, including chromosome 9 orphons, were left out of the earlier analysis of 500 to 750 of the donors. Most CMV-associated TCR beta chains appeared to be HLA-restricted in a later analysis, and the HLA associations seemed to be driven largely by CMV exposure. Most TCR sequences were observed very rarely across donors, whereas some public TCRs were present in many individuals. Sequencing depth was assumed to be roughly uniform across donors in the presence/absence analyses, though that assumption may not hold. Immune exposure information for the cohort was limited to CMV serostatus. Several of the top co-occurrence clusters appeared to be linked to parvovirus B19, influenza, CMV and Epstein-Barr virus, according to a later analysis. At a false discovery rate of 0.05, a later analysis linked 15,000 to 20,000 TCR beta sequences to specific HLA alleles. Because HLA typing was unavailable for some donors at each locus, only the typed subset was used in association tests. The cohort was sequenced for TCR beta chains only, and without alpha or paired-chain data the features that could be detected were limited. A further reported finding was that TCR beta sequences accurately predicted the HLA-A and HLA-B alleles for most subjects in the first cohort. A group of highly shared sequence variants was considered likely to be a technical artifact of the sequencing pipeline. Linkage disequilibrium might explain the correlated functional status among segregating V segments, but an unknown experimental factor could not be excluded. In vitro tests confirmed that a few of the cytomegalovirus-associated TCR beta chains recognize cytomegalovirus antigens. Some IMGT-functional V segments, including TRBV6-2 and TRBV6-3, could not be distinguished by the 87-base-pair reads and were therefore excluded. In a later analysis, the rate of TCR association differed among HLA loci, with DRB1 alleles having the most associated TCRs and HLA-C alleles having the fewest. In an earlier analysis of 450 to 750 of the donors, most TCR beta V segments appeared in productive rearrangements about 87% or about 30% of the time, broadly matching IMGT annotations. In a later analysis, HLA-associated TCR beta chains were found to be more clonally expanded and to have lower generation probabilities than equally common non-associated chains.

Libraries were constructed by the immunoSEQ multiplex PCR assay. A mixture of 60 forward primers for TCR Vbeta segments and 13 reverse primers for TCR Jbeta segments was used in the multiplex PCR. Amplification of the CDR3 region of rearranged TCR beta genes was performed with a multiplex PCR assay on genomic DNA. On the Illumina HiSeq System, the amplified TCR beta libraries were sequenced as 87-base-pair reads. As for the authors' bioinformatics: A later analysis counted tens of millions of unique TCR beta chains across the 666 repertoires, and around 12 million of these chains were shared by at least two donors. Raw reads were error-corrected and collapsed into unique sequences with a nearest-neighbor algorithm that merged closely related sequences to remove PCR and sequencing errors. V, D and J gene segments were assigned by aligning CDR3 sequences to IMGT reference sequences. For a sequence to be retained, a match of at least six nucleotides was required to both a V gene segment and a J gene segment. A rearrangement was called productive if the CDR3 had no stop codons and remained in frame with V and J, and every other rearrangement was called non-productive. CDR3 was defined by IMGT convention, running from the second conserved V-encoded cysteine to the conserved J-encoded phenylalanine. The earlier analysis of fewer than 750 of the donors excluded sequences that lacked an unambiguous match to a single V gene segment. An earlier analysis of fewer than 750 of the donors classified V segments as functional when productive rearrangements were above 56.7% and as segregating when the standard deviation between donors was above 5%. A statistical classification framework was built for diagnosing cytomegalovirus status from the catalog of TCR beta chain sequences. A later analysis assigned V and J genes by comparing TCR nucleotide sequences with IMGT/GENE-DB human TR gene sequences. In a later analysis, CDR3 sequences and most-parsimonious VDJ recombination scenarios were assigned using the TCRdist pipeline. In a later analysis, each TCR beta chain was defined by its CDR3 amino acid sequence together with its V-gene family, and reads lacking a unique V-gene family were excluded. A later analysis removed 592 highly shared, low-generation-probability nucleotide sequences to deal with suspected cross-contamination and a sequencing artifact. A later analysis calculated a clonal expansion index for each public chain from normalized within-repertoire ranks of inferred template counts. In a later analysis, generation probabilities were computed with a VDJ recombination model fitted to out-of-frame rearrangements, and the resulting probabilities were checked against IGoR. Hypergeometric tests were used in a later analysis to score TCR-TCR, TCR-HLA and TCR-CMV co-occurrence, with a repertoire-size bias correction applied to the TCR pairs. False discovery rates were estimated in a later analysis by permuting HLA or CMV assignments 20 times. In a later analysis, co-occurring TCRs were grouped using DBSCAN, with TCRdist sequence similarity added in when clustering inside HLA-allele-positive subsets. Co-occurrence clustering excluded repertoires with fewer than 30,000 or more than 120,000 public chains, plus five with anomalous nucleotide sharing. TCRdb re-hosts the immuneACCESS table, in-frame sequences only. Its copies lack some clones; in the studies checked, an unresolved V gene accounts for under half of them, and the cause for the rest is not known. V, J and clone size are taken as reported in that table, and D and trimming were inferred from the DNA itself. The sample data list under 200,000 clones, and approximately 85% of these were observed just once. The ten largest clones add up to 2% to 2.5% of the sample.

This chain joins TRBV6-6 to TRBJ2-1; 7 central nucleotides agree with TRBD2. The receptor's source is a woman aged 45-60 years in good health and CMV-seronegative. The sequenced sample was PBMCs. The encoded CDR3 is CASNSAGAYNEQFF. The DNA sequence is TGTGCCAGCAACTCGGCGGGAGCCTACAATGAGCAGTTCTTC.